This T cell receptor (beta chain) was sequenced in a study of blood T cells in healthy people across ages. The germline CDR1 and CDR2 sequences are MGHRA and YSYEKL. There are 14 residues in the CDR3. Trimming took 3 bases from V and 4 from J; bases not matched to a gene: 3. Sample-barcoded 5' priming and a J-beta primer mix drove a second PCR of roughly 7 to 11 cycles. TCRdb ran MiXCR on the 5' RACE reads and lists one entry per CDR3 protein. The table has about 780,000 distinct CDR3 sequences, around a quarter seen once. Another study also made use of these data, one on T cells of mothers and their children.

The sequence was collected from a boy aged 5-17 years in good health. The source material was blood. The chain links TRBV4-1 to TRBJ1-2; 9 bases fit TRBD1. CDR3 sequence reads: CASSQLTGGYGYTF. The CDR3 nucleotides read TGCGCCAGCAGCCAGCTGACAGGGGGCTATGGCTACACCTTC.